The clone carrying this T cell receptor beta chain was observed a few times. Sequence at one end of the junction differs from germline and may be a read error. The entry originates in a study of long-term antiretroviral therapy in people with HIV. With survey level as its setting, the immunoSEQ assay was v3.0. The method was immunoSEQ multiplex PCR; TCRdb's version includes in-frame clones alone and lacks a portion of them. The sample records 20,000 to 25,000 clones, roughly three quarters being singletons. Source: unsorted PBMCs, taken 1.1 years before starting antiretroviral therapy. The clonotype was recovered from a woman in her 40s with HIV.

The CDR3 nucleotides read TGCGCCAGCAGATTGGCTTGGACCTCCTACGAGCAGTACTTC. Its protein product is CASRLAWTSYEQYF. The V call is TRBV5-1, the J call TRBJ2-7, with D unresolved. The CDR3 has 14 residues. Germline V gives CDR1 SGHRS, CDR2 YFSETQ.